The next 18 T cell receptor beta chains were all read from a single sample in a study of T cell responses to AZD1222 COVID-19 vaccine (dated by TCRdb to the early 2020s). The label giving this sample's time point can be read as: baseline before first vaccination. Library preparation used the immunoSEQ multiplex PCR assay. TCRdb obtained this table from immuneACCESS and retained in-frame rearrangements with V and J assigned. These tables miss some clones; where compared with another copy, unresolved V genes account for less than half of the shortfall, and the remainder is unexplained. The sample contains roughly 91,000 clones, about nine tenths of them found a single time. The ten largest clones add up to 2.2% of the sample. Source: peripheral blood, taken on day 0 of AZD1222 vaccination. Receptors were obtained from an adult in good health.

DNA of the CDR3: TGTGCCAGCATGGGACAGGGGGCGCGCACCGGGGAGCTGTTTTTT. Translation gives CASMGQGARTGELFF. V and J are TRBV6-5 and TRBJ2-2; 12 bases align to TRBD1. The length of the CDR3 is 15 residues. The V gene end was trimmed by 7 bases and the J gene end by 4 bases; junction bases not matched to a gene: 4. Germline V gene data show CDR1 as MNHEY and CDR2 as SVGAGI.

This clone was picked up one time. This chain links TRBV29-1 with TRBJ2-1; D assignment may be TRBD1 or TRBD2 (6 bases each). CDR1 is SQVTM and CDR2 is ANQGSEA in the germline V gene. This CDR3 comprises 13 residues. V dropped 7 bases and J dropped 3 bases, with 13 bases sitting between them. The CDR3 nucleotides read TGCAGCGGTCGAGGGGGGCTCTACAATGAGCAGTTCTTC. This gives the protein CSGRGGLYNEQFF.

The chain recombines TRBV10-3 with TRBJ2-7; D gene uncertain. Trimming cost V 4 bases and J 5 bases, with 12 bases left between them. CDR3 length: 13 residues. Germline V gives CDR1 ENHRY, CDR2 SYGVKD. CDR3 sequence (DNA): TGTGCCATCAGTGCCCTTACGGCCAACGAGCAGTACTTC. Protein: CAISALTANEQYF.

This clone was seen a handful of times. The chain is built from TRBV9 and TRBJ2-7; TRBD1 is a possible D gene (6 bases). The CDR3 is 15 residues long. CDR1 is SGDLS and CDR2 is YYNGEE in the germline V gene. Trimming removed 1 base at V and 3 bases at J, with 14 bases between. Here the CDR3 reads CASSVMDSRLYEQYF. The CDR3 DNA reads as TGTGCCAGCAGCGTAATGGACAGCCGCCTCTACGAGCAGTACTTC. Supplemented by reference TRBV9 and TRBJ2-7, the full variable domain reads DSGVTQTPKHLITATGQRVTLRCSPRSGDLSVYWYQQSLDQGLQFLIQYYNGEERAKGNILERFSAQQFPDLHSELNLSSLELGDSALYFCASSVMDSRLYEQYFGPGTRLTVT.

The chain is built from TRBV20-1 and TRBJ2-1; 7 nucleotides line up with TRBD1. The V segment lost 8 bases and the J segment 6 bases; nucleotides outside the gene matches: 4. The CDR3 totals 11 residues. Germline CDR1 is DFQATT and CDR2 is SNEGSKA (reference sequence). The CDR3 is CSPRQGNEQFF. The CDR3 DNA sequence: TGCAGTCCCCGACAGGGCAATGAGCAGTTCTTC.

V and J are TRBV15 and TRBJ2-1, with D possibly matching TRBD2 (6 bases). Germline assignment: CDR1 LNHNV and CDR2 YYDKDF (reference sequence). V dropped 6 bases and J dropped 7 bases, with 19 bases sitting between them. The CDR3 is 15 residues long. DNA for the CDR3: TGTGCCACCAGGCCCCTCGGGGGAACGAGGAATGAGCAGTTCTTC. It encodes CATRPLGGTRNEQFF.

For the CDR3, the DNA is TGCAGCGGCGGACTAGCGGGCGGTTACAATGAGCAGTTCTTC. Protein sequence: CSGGLAGGYNEQFF. The chain couples TRBV29-1 to TRBJ2-1, with 11 bases that match TRBD2. Germline V lookup: CDR1 SQVTM, CDR2 ANQGSEA. After removal of 7 bases from V and 4 bases from J, the junction contained 6 bases not matched to a gene. The CDR3 is made up of 14 amino acids.

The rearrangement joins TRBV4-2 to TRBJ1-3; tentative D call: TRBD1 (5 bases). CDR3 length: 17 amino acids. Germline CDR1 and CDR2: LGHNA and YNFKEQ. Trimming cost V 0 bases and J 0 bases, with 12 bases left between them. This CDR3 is CASSQDTRGNSGNTIYF. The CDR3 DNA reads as TGTGCCAGCAGCCAAGATACTAGGGGAAACTCTGGAAACACCATATATTTT.

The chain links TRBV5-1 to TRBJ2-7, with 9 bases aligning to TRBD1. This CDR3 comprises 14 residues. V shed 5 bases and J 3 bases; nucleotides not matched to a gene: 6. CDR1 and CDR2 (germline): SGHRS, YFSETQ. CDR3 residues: CASRFGQGLYEQYF. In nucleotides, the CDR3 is TGCGCCAGCAGATTCGGACAGGGGCTCTACGAGCAGTACTTC.

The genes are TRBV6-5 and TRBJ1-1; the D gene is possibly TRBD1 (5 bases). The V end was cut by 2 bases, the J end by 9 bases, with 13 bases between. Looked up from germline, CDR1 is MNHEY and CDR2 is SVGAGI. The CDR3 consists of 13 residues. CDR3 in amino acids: CASSYPGISKAFF. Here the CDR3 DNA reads TGTGCCAGCAGTTACCCAGGGATTTCCAAAGCTTTCTTT.

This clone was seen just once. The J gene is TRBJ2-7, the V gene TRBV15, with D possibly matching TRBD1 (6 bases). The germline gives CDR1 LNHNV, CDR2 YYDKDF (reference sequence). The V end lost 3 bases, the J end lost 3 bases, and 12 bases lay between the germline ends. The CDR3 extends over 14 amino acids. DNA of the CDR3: TGTGCCACCAGCAGTAAAAGGGGGAGCTACGAGCAGTACTTC. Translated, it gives CATSSKRGSYEQYF.

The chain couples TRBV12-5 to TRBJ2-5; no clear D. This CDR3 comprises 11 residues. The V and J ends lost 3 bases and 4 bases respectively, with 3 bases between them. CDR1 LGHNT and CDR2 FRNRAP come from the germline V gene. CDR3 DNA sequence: TGTGCTAGTGGTTTCGGAGAGACCCAGTACTTC. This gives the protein CASGFGETQYF. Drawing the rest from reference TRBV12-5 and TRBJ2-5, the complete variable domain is DARVTQTPRHKVTEMGQEVTMRCQPILGHNTVFWYRQTMMQGLELLAYFRNRAPLDDSGMPKDRFSAEMPDATLATLKIQPSEPRDSAVYFCASGFGETQYFGPGTRLLVL.

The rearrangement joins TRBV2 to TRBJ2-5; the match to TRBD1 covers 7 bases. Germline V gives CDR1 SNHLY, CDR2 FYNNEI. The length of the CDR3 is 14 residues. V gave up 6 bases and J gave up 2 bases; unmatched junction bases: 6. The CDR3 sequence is CASRFGTVQETQYF. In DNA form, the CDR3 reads TGTGCCAGCAGATTTGGGACAGTACAAGAGACCCAGTACTTC.

CDR3 region: CASSRDSSSGGRLETQYF. The CDR3 DNA follows: TGTGCCAGCAGTCGCGATTCATCTAGCGGGGGCAGGCTGGAGACCCAGTACTTC. The chain uses TRBV6-6 and TRBJ2-5; 10 nucleotides match TRBD2. Losses at the gene ends were 5 bases for V and 5 bases for J; bases not matched to a gene: 17. Germline loops: CDR1 MNHNY, CDR2 SVGAGI (reference sequence). The CDR3 has 18 residues.

CDR3 region: CASSVGLAGEETQYF. CDR3 bases: TGTGCCAGCAGCGTAGGGCTAGCGGGAGAAGAGACCCAGTACTTC. The V and J genes are TRBV9 and TRBJ2-5; 10 positions agree with TRBD2. This CDR3 contains 15 residues. The V gene's germline CDR1 is SGDLS and CDR2 YYNGEE. Trimming took 0 bases from V and 3 from J; bases not matched to a gene: 2. Full variable domain (remainder filled in from reference TRBV9 and TRBJ2-5): DSGVTQTPKHLITATGQRVTLRCSPRSGDLSVYWYQQSLDQGLQFLIQYYNGEERAKGNILERFSAQQFPDLHSELNLSSLELGDSALYFCASSVGLAGEETQYFGPGTRLLVL.

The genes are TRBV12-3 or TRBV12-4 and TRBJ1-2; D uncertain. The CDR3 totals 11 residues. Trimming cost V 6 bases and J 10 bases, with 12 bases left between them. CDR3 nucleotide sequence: TGTGCCAGCAGGGCTCAAGGGCCCTACACCTTC. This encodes CASRAQGPYTF.

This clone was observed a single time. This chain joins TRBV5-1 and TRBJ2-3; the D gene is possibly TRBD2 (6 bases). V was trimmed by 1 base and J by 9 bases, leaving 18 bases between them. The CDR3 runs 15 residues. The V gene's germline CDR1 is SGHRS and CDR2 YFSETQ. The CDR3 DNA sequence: TGCGCCAGCAGCTTGAACGTGCAGGAGGGGAGAACGCAGTATTTT. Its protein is CASSLNVQEGRTQYF.

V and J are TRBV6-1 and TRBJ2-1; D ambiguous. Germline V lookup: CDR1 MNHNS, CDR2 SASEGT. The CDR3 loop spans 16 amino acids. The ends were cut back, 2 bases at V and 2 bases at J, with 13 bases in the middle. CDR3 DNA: TGTGCCAGCAGTGAACGACTGCCCCCGACCTACAATGAGCAGTTCTTC. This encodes CASSERLPPTYNEQFF.